The T cell receptor (beta chain) described here comes from a study of T cells in Graves' hyperthyroidism and ophthalmopathy (dated by TCRdb to the late 2010s). Looking at the study overall: Peripheral blood samples were taken at initial diagnosis, before any treatment was given. To identify TCR V-J signatures that set the groups apart, the researchers used a discovery cohort of 90 to 100 patients, made up of under 50 with Graves' ophthalmopathy and 57 with stable Graves' hyperthyroidism. Prospective prediction of ophthalmopathy was tested in an independent validation cohort consisting of 18 hyperthyroidism patients and around 16 patients who later progressed to ophthalmopathy. The 85 to 100 discovery patients were randomly split 7:3 into training and test sets. Thyroid tissue and blood T-cell repertoires from more than 5 Graves' hyperthyroidism patients were also compared in the study. Following sampling, methimazole starting at 30 mg daily was given to hyperthyroidism patients, and high-dose intravenous methylprednisolone was given to ophthalmopathy patients. The paper reports TCR Vbeta CDR3 sequencing of over 130 peripheral blood samples: 43 ophthalmopathy, 75 to 80 hyperthyroidism and about 17 progressor patients. Results and caveats for the whole study, not just this receptor: A 13 V-J signature model separated ophthalmopathy from stable hyperthyroidism, with approximately 86% sensitivity and 81.08% specificity in cross-validation and 80%/75% in testing. No statistical method was used to fix the sample size in advance, and group allocation was not hidden from the investigators. During validation, the model predicted progression to ophthalmopathy a median of about 6.3 months ahead of onset, with almost 71% sensitivity and roughly 75% specificity. Most expanded thyroid clonotypes (frequency above 0.001) were also detected in blood, suggesting blood repertoires may reflect thyroid immune responses.

The TCR beta CDR3 regions were amplified from the RNA transcripts. The TCR CDR3 was subjected to a first round of RT-PCR using the HTBI primer set and the Qiagen OneStep RT-PCR kit. Libraries were constructed in a second round of multiplex PCR, after which size selection and purification were performed. Sequencing of the libraries was done on an Illumina HiSeq2000 using paired-end 100 bp reads. The study's own analysis went as follows. SOAPnuke was used to process the raw data, with reads discarded if the reads contained adapters or uncalled bases, had a mean Phred below 15, or lacked an exact constant-primer or identifier match. High-quality paired reads were merged using COPE v1.2.5, and each unique nucleotide sequence was defined as a clonotype. MiTCR v1.1 was used to align clonotypes to the IMGT TRBV, TRBD and TRBJ reference segments. Only V-J combinations with frequency above 0.0001, covering about 99% of repertoires, were analysed. The TCS score was defined as F50 (clonal expansion) divided by E x V (chaos), with BLOSUM62-based TCRdist calculated between CDR3 peptides within each V-J. Welch's t-statistics and random forest reduced around 510 V-J features to 13, which were used in a naive Bayes classifier (R e1071). TCRdb redid the processing of the public reads, applying fastp at Q25 and MiXCR, and retained in-frame beta chains. Rows merge per CDR3 protein into single entries with the most common DNA and genes. In this record, the V and J calls reflect TCRdb's handling and not the investigators' own analysis. The sample has some 500,000 distinct CDR3 sequences on record, around 14% of them singletons. 17% of the sample comes from the top ten.

Graves' hyperthyroidism was defined as stable when no progression to ophthalmopathy occurred over 18 months of follow-up. Hyperthyroidism patients were newly diagnosed, had a disease duration of under 2 months, and were aged 18 to 65 years. Patients with uncontrolled infections, other autoimmune diseases, pregnancy or lactation were excluded. Diagnoses relied on clinical symptoms, serum thyroxine and TRAb, thyroid ultrasound and orbital computed tomography. Ficoll-Paque density gradient centrifugation was used to isolate PBMCs from around 10 ml of fresh peripheral blood. Total RNA was extracted with Trizol reagent, and quality was checked on an Agilent 2100 Bioanalyzer. The table lists this clonotype with many counts. Its cognate antigen has yet to be identified. No qualities accompany the bases; no much larger clone lies one base away. The germline V gene (reference sequence) yields LGHDT for CDR1 and YNNKEL for CDR2. The CDR3 numbers 15 residues from cysteine through phenylalanine. The only DNA kept is the CDR3, 45 bases in frame from the first base. Trimming leaves V shorter by 7 bases and J shorter by 0 bases, with the junction holding 8 bases beyond the gene matches.

The sequence was collected from a woman aged 18-29 years with Graves' hyperthyroidism. The sequenced sample consisted of blood. This sequence uses TRBV3-1 and TRBJ1-2; 7 central nucleotides agree with TRBD1. The DNA is as follows: TGTGCCAGCACCCAGACGACAGGGCCTAACTATGGCTACACCTTC. Its coded protein is CASTQTTGPNYGYTF.